This T cell receptor beta chain was sequenced during a study of blood T cells in healthy people across ages. Study findings and constraints: Strong correlation existed between TCR beta diversity and naive T cell percentage.

With respect to this clonotype: As yet, its antigen is unknown.

For the second PCR, which ran for about 7 to 12 cycles, a sample-barcoded 5' primer and a J-beta primer mix were used. At least 2.5 million CDR3-containing paired-end reads were obtained per sample. One entry per CDR3 protein, called by TCRdb with MiXCR from the 5' RACE reads. The data show some 1.6 million distinct CDR3 sequences, about 35% seen once. The CDR3 has 14 residues. The germline gives CDR1 MNHNS, CDR2 SASEGT. V lost 7 bases to trimming and J lost 7 bases, with 19 bases between them. Sequencing was done on a sample of blood. This TCR was recovered from a woman aged 25 to 39 in good health. The V call is TRBV6-1, the J call TRBJ2-5; TRBD2 is a possible D gene (7 bases). The CDR3: CASKSLGGGGTQYF. The CDR3 DNA reads TGTGCCAGCAAATCTTTGGGAGGGGGTGGGACCCAGTACTTC.